This TCR beta chain was sequenced for a study of T-cell memory formation after mild COVID-19. TCRdb redid the calling of the 5' RACE reads with MiXCR, one entry per CDR3 protein. The sample lists under 550,000 distinct CDR3 sequences, roughly 18% seen once, with 9% to 15% in the top ten. The V end lost 4 bases, the J end lost 5 bases, and 17 bases lay between the germline ends. Germline V gene lookup returns CDR1 MGHRA and CDR2 YSYEKL. This CDR3 is built from 15 residues. The sequence came from an adult woman who had mild COVID-19 (a few samples of this study predate the infection). Cell type and time point are not known. The rearrangement uses TRBV4-1 and TRBJ1-1; D gene unclear. Sequencing used PBMCs or a T cell subset sorted from them (not recorded which). CDR3 sequence: CASSRRDGVRTEAFF. The CDR3 DNA follows: TGCGCCAGCAGCCGAAGGGATGGAGTCAGAACTGAAGCTTTCTTT.